This TCR beta chain is from a study of blood T cell repertoires in COVID-19. The wider study: Researchers got acute and convalescent COVID-19 samples from the United States, Italy and Spain. T cells, B-cell-depleted T cells, or PBMCs supplied cDNA or gDNA.

In the source study's methods: Counts of nucleated cells, estimated from reference gene primer amplification, were obtained. TCRdb keeps only in-frame clones here, not all; method: immunoSEQ multiplex PCR. For V, J and clone size, that table is used; D and trimming come from the DNA. The table lists roughly 130,000 clones, roughly 85% of them singletons. This CDR3 contains 12 residues. Germline assignment: CDR1 SGHVS and CDR2 FQNEAQ. V shed 5 bases and J 6 bases; nucleotides not matched to a gene: 3. Sequenced input: peripheral blood. This chain connects TRBV7-8 to TRBJ2-7; 8 nucleotides match TRBD1. The origin of this receptor is a man in his 60s with acute or convalescent COVID-19. CDR3 residues: CASSTRGREQYF. The CDR3, as DNA: TGTGCCAGCAGCACCAGGGGGCGCGAGCAGTACTTC.